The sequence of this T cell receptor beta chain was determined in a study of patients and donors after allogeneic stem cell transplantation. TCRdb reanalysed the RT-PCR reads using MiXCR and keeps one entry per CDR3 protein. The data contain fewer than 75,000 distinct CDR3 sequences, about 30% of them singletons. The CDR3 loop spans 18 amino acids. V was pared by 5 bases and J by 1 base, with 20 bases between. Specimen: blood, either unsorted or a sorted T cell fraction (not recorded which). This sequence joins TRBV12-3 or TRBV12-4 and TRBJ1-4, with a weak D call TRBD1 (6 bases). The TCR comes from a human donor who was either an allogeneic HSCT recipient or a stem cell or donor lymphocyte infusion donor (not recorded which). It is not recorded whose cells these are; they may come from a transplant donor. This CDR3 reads CASSPRQVGPGTNEKLFF. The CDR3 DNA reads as TGTGCCAGCAGTCCGCGACAGGTCGGTCCTGGAACTAATGAAAAACTGTTTTTT.